The 28 T cell receptor beta chains below were found in one sample sequenced in a study of CD8+CD57+ T cells in acquired aplastic anemia. Selection for sequencing was limited to patients who had shown CD8+CD57+ cell expansion by flow cytometry. Genomic DNA was employed as the template in profiling TCR beta VDJ and CDR3. TCRdb called the reads again in MiXCR, with one record for every CDR3 protein. The sample has a few hundred thousand distinct CDR3 sequences, less than 35% seen once. Material: sorted CD4+, CD8+, or CD8+CD57+ T cells (not recorded which) from PBMCs. The receptors originated from a human donor with aplastic anemia.

This clonotype showed up many times. V and J are TRBV20-1 and TRBJ2-7; TRBD2 is a possible D gene (5 bases). Germline-derived CDR1 and CDR2 are DFQATT and SNEGSKA (reference sequence). Between the trimmed V and J ends, which lost 3 bases and 2 bases, there was a span of 8 bases. The CDR3 is made up of 12 amino acids. The CDR3 DNA follows: TGCAGTGCTAGCGGGATAGCCTACGAGCAGTACTTC. Residues: CSASGIAYEQYF.

The genes are TRBV24-1 and TRBJ1-2, with D possibly being TRBD1 (5 bases). The CDR3 has 14 residues. Trimming left V 5 bases short and J 3 bases short, with 12 bases between. The V gene's germline CDR1 is KGHDR and CDR2 SFDVKD. The CDR3 loop reads CATSVSGTDYGYTF. CDR3 DNA sequence: TGTGCCACCAGTGTTTCAGGGACGGACTATGGCTACACCTTC.

This clonotype was detected many times. The chain combines TRBV11-2 with TRBJ1-3; D unclear. CDR1 SGHAT and CDR2 FQNNGV come from the germline V gene. This CDR3 is built from 19 residues. Trimming cost V 1 base and J 0 bases, with 19 bases left between them. The CDR3 DNA is TGTGCCAGCAGCTTAGGAGCTGTGGGTGGCGTAAGCTCTGGAAACACCATATATTTT. The encoded protein is CASSLGAVGGVSSGNTIYF.

This clonotype came up a few times. Mismatch with germline at one junction end may stem from a read error. The chain joins TRBV10-3 to TRBJ1-6, with D possibly being TRBD1 (5 bases). There are 16 residues in the CDR3. Per germline, CDR1 ENHRY and CDR2 SYGVKD. The CDR3 nucleotides are TGTGCCAGCAGTGAACTTGGCGGGGGAATGGAGTCACCCCTCCACTTT. It translates to CASSELGGGMESPLHF.

In its sample, this clonotype was seen a few times. The J gene is TRBJ1-3, the V gene TRBV6-1; D ambiguous. This CDR3 has 13 residues. Trimming removed 4 bases at V and 6 bases at J, with 10 bases between. Germline-derived CDR1 and CDR2 are MNHNS and SASEGT. CDR3 loop: CASSAPGKNTIYF. The CDR3 DNA reads TGTGCCAGCAGTGCCCCCGGGAAAAACACCATATATTTT.

This clonotype was seen more than once but under ten times. The rearrangement links TRBV6-1 to TRBJ1-1; TRBD1 matches at 8 bases. CDR3 length: 17 residues. The trim removed 5 bases at V and 1 base at J, leaving 12 bases unmatched. From germline, CDR1 is MNHNS and CDR2 SASEGT. This CDR3 is CASSPNSRDRTNTEAFF. CDR3 DNA: TGTGCCAGCAGTCCCAACTCCCGGGACAGGACGAACACTGAAGCTTTCTTT.

There are many counts of this clonotype. The gene calls are TRBV6-1 and TRBJ1-2; a weak D match, TRBD1 (5 bases). This CDR3 is 14 amino acids long. V was clipped by 4 bases and J by 4 bases, with 13 bases between them. Germline-derived CDR1 and CDR2 are MNHNS and SASEGT. The CDR3 DNA sequence: TGTGCCAGCAGTGCAGGGTTATCCTCCTATGGCTACACCTTC. It yields the protein CASSAGLSSYGYTF.

This chain joins TRBV11-3 and TRBJ2-7; possibly TRBD1 or TRBD2 for D (5 bases each). Germline loops: CDR1 SGHNT, CDR2 YENEEA. V gave up 1 base and J gave up 1 base, with 11 bases separating them. The CDR3 is made up of 15 amino acids. CDR3 nucleotide sequence: TGTGCCAGCAGCTTAGGAGGGGCAAGATCCTACGAGCAGTACTTC. Residues: CASSLGGARSYEQYF.

This clonotype was detected ten times or more. The chain combines TRBV10-3 with TRBJ2-6; perhaps TRBD1 as D (6 bases). This CDR3 spans 17 amino acids. Between the trimmed V and J ends, which lost 2 bases and 1 base, there was a span of 12 bases. Germline values: CDR1 ENHRY, CDR2 SYGVKD. In DNA, the CDR3 is TGTGCCATCAGTGAGGGGGGCCCCCGGTCTGGGGCCAACGTCCTGACTTTC. It yields the protein CAISEGGPRSGANVLTF.

This clonotype was recorded a few times. This chain uses TRBV7-3 with TRBJ2-1; D possibly corresponds to TRBD2 (7 bases). The CDR3 extends over 14 amino acids. The V gene's germline CDR1 is SGHTA and CDR2 FQGTGA. V dropped 5 bases and J dropped 8 bases, with 16 bases sitting between them. CDR3 bases: TGTGCCAGCAGCCTCGGGGGGCCGGCGGATGAGCAGTTCTTC. Translation: CASSLGGPADEQFF.

This clonotype was seen more than once but under ten times. This rearrangement joins TRBV27 to TRBJ2-7; TRBD1 is a possible D gene (5 bases). Germline V gene sequence: CDR1 MNHEY, CDR2 SMNVEV (reference sequence). CDR3 length: 16 amino acids. Trimming stripped 0 bases from V and 1 base from J, with 13 bases between. The CDR3 DNA reads as TGTGCCAGCAGTTTATCGGGGCAGATTACTTCCTACGAGCAGTACTTC. This codes for CASSLSGQITSYEQYF.

The gene calls are TRBV15 and TRBJ2-1; D gene ambiguous. V lost 3 bases to trimming and J lost 0 bases, with 6 bases between them. Germline lookup yields CDR1 LNHNV and CDR2 YYDKDF (reference sequence). CDR3 length equals 14 residues. The CDR3 DNA is TGTGCCACCAGCAGCACTATCTCCTACAATGAGCAGTTCTTC. This gives the protein CATSSTISYNEQFF.

Concerning this clonotype itself: A much larger clone is a single base away; this may be a read error. The chain carries TRBV14 and TRBJ1-2; D unresolved. The CDR3 is made up of 13 amino acids. Germline assignment: CDR1 SGHDN and CDR2 FVKESK. Trimming took off 4 bases at V and 5 bases at J, with 11 bases between the two ends. CDR3 loop: CASSPDGEYGYTF. For the CDR3, the DNA is TGTGCCAGCAGCCCAGACGGGGAGTATGGCTACACCTTC.

The rearrangement joins TRBV4-1 to TRBJ2-2, with D unresolved. V lost 2 bases and J lost 6, with 10 bases in between. The CDR3 runs 14 residues. Germline V CDR1 and CDR2: MGHRA, YSYEKL. The CDR3 loop is CASSQPTAAGELFF. The CDR3 region has the DNA TGCGCCAGCAGCCAACCCACAGCTGCCGGGGAGCTGTTTTTT.

In the case of this clonotype: A much larger clone sits a single nucleotide away, making a read error possible. The chain recombines TRBV2 with TRBJ2-3, with a weak D call TRBD2 (5 bases). The germline V gene has CDR1 SNHLY and CDR2 FYNNEI. The CDR3 sequence is 15 residues long. Trimming took off 6 bases at V and 2 bases at J, with 15 bases between the two ends. The CDR3 sequence: CASRYQTGYTDTQYF. The CDR3 bases are TGTGCCAGCAGATACCAAACGGGATACACAGATACGCAGTATTTT.

The rearrangement uses TRBV6-9 and TRBJ1-3; D not certain. Per germline, CDR1 MNHGY and CDR2 SVAAGI. Trimming removed 6 bases at V and 1 base at J, with 22 bases between. This CDR3 is 18 amino acids long. The CDR3 bases are TGTGCCAGCAGCACCCGGTTAAGCCCCATCTCTTCTGGAAACACCATATATTTT. Translation: CASSTRLSPISSGNTIYF.

The V gene is TRBV19, the J gene TRBJ1-2; no reliable D call. The ends were cut back, 10 bases at V and 4 bases at J, with 22 bases in the middle. CDR1 and CDR2 (germline): LNHDA, SQIVND (reference sequence). CDR3 length: 15 amino acids. CDR3 residues: CATNSPGGTFYGYTF. CDR3 DNA: TGTGCCACCAATTCCCCGGGAGGAACATTCTATGGCTACACCTTC.

This sequence joins TRBV2 and TRBJ2-7; D ambiguous. Germline V lookup: CDR1 SNHLY, CDR2 FYNNEI. This CDR3 region has 14 residues. With 6 bases removed from V and 2 bases from J, the gap between germline ends came to 14 bases. As DNA, the CDR3 is TGTGCCAGCAGCCTGAAGGCCGGACCCTACGAGCAGTACTTC. Residues: CASSLKAGPYEQYF.

This clonotype was seen once. The gene calls are TRBV20-1 and TRBJ1-2, with D possibly being TRBD1 (6 bases). The CDR3 is 12 residues long. V gave up 5 bases and J gave up 8 bases, with 15 bases separating them. Germline V CDR1 and CDR2: DFQATT, SNEGSKA (reference sequence). The CDR3 DNA sequence: TGCAGTGCTCTGAGCACAGGGTACGGCTACACCTTC. The encoded protein is CSALSTGYGYTF.

This chain links TRBV5-6 with TRBJ2-2, with D unclear. The CDR3 loop spans 15 amino acids. Germline V lookup: CDR1 SGHDT, CDR2 YYEEEE. The V end lost 0 bases, the J end lost 3 bases, and 9 bases lay between the germline ends. CDR3 in amino acids: CASSLVPRDTGELFF. The CDR3, as DNA: TGTGCCAGCAGCTTGGTTCCTCGGGACACCGGGGAGCTGTTTTTT.

J is TRBJ1-1 and V is TRBV20-1; D gene unclear. Deletions cut 5 bases from V and 11 bases from J, with 18 bases between. Germline assignment: CDR1 DFQATT and CDR2 SNEGSKA (reference sequence). CDR3 length equals 12 residues. The CDR3 region is CSAGTPNLGAFF. CDR3 coding DNA: TGCAGTGCTGGAACACCCAACCTGGGGGCTTTCTTT.

The chain employs TRBV20-1 and TRBJ2-3, with 10 bases that match TRBD1. Germline CDR1 is DFQATT and CDR2 is SNEGSKA (reference sequence). Germline trimming cut 3 bases from V and 3 bases from J; bases unmatched to any gene: 6. The CDR3 length is 15 residues. CDR3 loop: CSASLPGQGTDTQYF. The CDR3 DNA is TGCAGTGCTAGCTTACCGGGACAGGGGACAGATACGCAGTATTTT.

This chain joins TRBV7-6 and TRBJ2-7; D gene uncertain. The germline V and J ends were trimmed by 0 bases and 4 bases, with 7 bases remaining between them. From germline, CDR1 is SGHVS and CDR2 FNYEAQ. The CDR3 is made up of 13 amino acids. The CDR3 nucleotides are TGTGCCAGCAGCTTAGCCAGCGATTACGAGCAGTACTTC. The encoded protein is CASSLASDYEQYF.

Concerning this clonotype itself: An end of the junction does not agree with germline; a read error may underlie this. The chain couples TRBV24-1 to TRBJ2-7; no reliable D call. The CDR3 is made up of 8 amino acids. CDR1 is KGHDR and CDR2 is SFDVKD in the germline V gene. As DNA, the CDR3 is TGTGCCACCAGTGACCGCCGTTGG. It is translated as CATSDRRW.

The chain couples TRBV15 to TRBJ2-7; maybe TRBD1 (5 bases). Gene TRBJ2-1 matches the end of the DNA better, so the J call may be wrong. Germline values: CDR1 LNHNV, CDR2 YYDKDF (reference sequence). The CDR3 runs 15 residues. This CDR3 is CATSTLTTGGNEQFF. CDR3 in DNA: TGTGCCACCAGCACCCTGACCACAGGTGGCAATGAGCAGTTCTTC.

This clonotype was observed a handful of times. In DNA form, the CDR3 reads TGTGCCTGGAACGTTGGGGAGCGTGGCTACACCTTC. Protein: CAWNVGERGYTF. The J gene is TRBJ1-2, the V gene TRBV30; no definite D call. This CDR3 comprises 12 residues. The V end was cut by 4 bases, the J end by 7 bases, with 13 bases between. Germline CDR1 GTSNPN, CDR2 SVGIG (reference sequence).

The chain links TRBV6-4 to TRBJ2-5, with 7 bases that match TRBD1. V shed 3 bases and J 5 bases; nucleotides not matched to a gene: 6. Germline V gene lookup returns CDR1 MRHNA and CDR2 SNTAGT. This CDR3 has 14 residues. For the CDR3, the DNA is TGTGCCAGCAGTGAAAACCGGGACAGTGAGACCCAGTACTTC. This translates into CASSENRDSETQYF.

The gene calls are TRBV9 and TRBJ1-6, with unresolved D. The CDR3 has 13 amino acids. The V and J ends lost 4 bases and 9 bases respectively, with 11 bases between them. CDR1 and CDR2 from the germline V gene are SGDLS and YYNGEE. The CDR3 DNA follows: TGTGCCAGCAGCTTAAAAGGACCTTCACCCCTCCACTTT. Protein sequence: CASSLKGPSPLHF.